This paragraph covers one T cell receptor (beta chain) sequence. Its target is unknown. This entry comes from a study of shared clonotypes between healthy human individuals. Study findings and constraints: Sequencing depth was predicted to influence how clonotypes are shared among donors.

The V end lost 4 bases, the J end lost 1 base, and 12 bases lay between the germline ends. The CDR3 contains 15 residues. Germline CDR1 reads SGHKS; CDR2 reads YYEKEE (reference sequence). Some clones are missing from TCRdb's copy, which holds only in-frame ones; the method was immunoSEQ multiplex PCR. Of about 480,000 clones listed, 60% to 85% are singletons. The sample consisted of PBMCs. The TCR originated in a woman in her 40s in good health. Some clones in this sample may be carry-over from other donors' samples. The V gene is TRBV5-5, the J gene TRBJ2-1; D possibly corresponds to TRBD2 (5 bases). The DNA of the CDR3 is TGTGCCAGCAGCCAACGGCGGGTTTCCTACAATGAGCAGTTCTTC. Its protein product is CASSQRRVSYNEQFF.